What follows are 20 T cell receptor beta chains derived from one specimen sequenced in a study of T cells in localized non-small cell lung cancer. Libraries were prepared by immunoSEQ multiplex PCR; TCRdb keeps only in-frame clonotypes and omits some of them. The sample lists 70,000 or so clones; about 81% were seen once. The specimen comprised peripheral blood, sampled before any cancer treatment. The receptors were gathered from a female donor at least 60 years old with stage I lung adenocarcinoma.

The chain is built from TRBV2 and TRBJ1-2; no firm D call. V lost 2 bases, J lost 3 bases, and 10 bases lay in between. Germline values: CDR1 SNHLY, CDR2 FYNNEI. The CDR3 sequence is 14 residues long. CDR3 nucleotides: TGTGCCAGCAGTGAACTTAGAACGGACTATGGCTACACCTTC. Translating it yields CASSELRTDYGYTF. The whole variable domain, remainder taken from reference TRBV2 and TRBJ1-2, is EPEVTQTPSHQVTQMGQEVILRCVPISNHLYFYWYRQILGQKVEFLVSFYNNEISEKSEIFDDQFSVERPDGSNFTLKIRSTKLEDSAMYFCASSELRTDYGYTFGSGTRLTVV.

The chain carries TRBV10-1 and TRBJ2-7; D is possibly TRBD2 (5 bases). Trimming removed 4 bases from V and 4 bases from J, with 8 bases in between. The CDR3 is made up of 12 amino acids. From germline, CDR1 is WNHNN and CDR2 SYGVQD (reference sequence). The CDR3 sequence: CASSGELYEQYF. As DNA, the CDR3 is TGCGCCAGCAGTGGGGAGTTGTACGAGCAGTACTTC.

The rearrangement uses TRBV7-2 and TRBJ2-1; D possibly matches TRBD1 or TRBD2 (5 bases each). V lost 4 bases and J 10 bases, leaving 20 bases between the germline ends. The length of the CDR3 is 15 residues. Germline assignment: CDR1 SGHTA and CDR2 FQGNSA. CDR3 region: CASSSPGLGTSEQFF. Here the CDR3 DNA reads TGTGCCAGCAGCTCCCCGGGTTTGGGGACGTCCGAGCAGTTCTTC. Based on the CDR3 plus reference TRBV7-2 and TRBJ2-1, the full variable domain is GAGVSQSPSNKVTEKGKDVELRCDPISGHTALYWYRQSLGQGLEFLIYFQGNSAPDKSGLPSDRFSAERTGGSVSTLTIQRTQQEDSAVYLCASSSPGLGTSEQFFGPGTRLTVL.

This clone was detected only once. V and J are TRBV5-1 and TRBJ1-1; D unresolved. CDR1 SGHRS and CDR2 YFSETQ come from the germline V gene. The CDR3 is 16 residues long. Trimming removed 3 bases from V and 3 bases from J, with 18 bases in between. The CDR3 region is CASSSLRSATHTEAFF. The CDR3, as DNA: TGCGCCAGCAGCTCCCTTAGATCAGCCACACACACTGAAGCTTTCTTT. The complete variable domain, with remaining parts taken from reference TRBV5-1 and TRBJ1-1, reads KAGVTQTPRYLIKTRGQQVTLSCSPISGHRSVSWYQQTPGQGLQFLFEYFSETQRNKGNFPGRFSGRQFSNSRSEMNVSTLELGDSALYLCASSSLRSATHTEAFFGQGTRLTVV.

The chain combines TRBV30 with TRBJ1-3, with D possibly matching TRBD1 (5 bases). Deletions cut 0 bases from V and 8 bases from J, with 11 bases between. Germline CDR1 reads GTSNPN; CDR2 reads SVGIG (reference sequence). The CDR3 length is 13 residues. The CDR3 coding sequence is TGTGCCTGGAGTGTTGGGACGGTGCACACCATATATTTT. Translating it yields CAWSVGTVHTIYF.

The chain employs TRBV5-1 and TRBJ1-3; the D is unclear. Germline CDR1 SGHRS, CDR2 YFSETQ. Trimming shortened V by 0 bases and J by 3 bases, and 7 bases separated the two germline ends. There are 14 residues in the CDR3. This chain's CDR3 is CASSLGVDGNTIYF. The CDR3, as DNA: TGCGCCAGCAGCTTGGGTGTTGATGGAAACACCATATATTTT.

V gene TRBV7-2 combines with J gene TRBJ1-2; TRBD1 might be the D (5 bases). CDR1 and CDR2 (germline): SGHTA, FQGNSA. The V end lost 3 bases, the J end lost 0 bases, and 14 bases lay between the germline ends. CDR3 length: 16 residues. The CDR3 DNA reads TGTGCCAGCAGCTTGTATGGGACGGCACCTAACTATGGCTACACCTTC. This translates into CASSLYGTAPNYGYTF.

In this sample, this clone turned up a few times. The chain combines TRBV5-1 with TRBJ2-7, with unresolved D. The CDR3 has 13 residues. The germline gives CDR1 SGHRS, CDR2 YFSETQ. V was pared by 1 base and J by 6 bases, with 11 bases between. The CDR3 DNA sequence: TGCGCCAGCAGCTTGCAGCCCCGGAGCGAGCAGTACTTC. It translates to CASSLQPRSEQYF.

The chain recombines TRBV19 with TRBJ2-5; D not resolved. CDR1 is LNHDA, CDR2 SQIVND, per germline (reference sequence). The V end was cut by 4 bases, the J end by 2 bases, with 17 bases between. The CDR3 is 16 residues long. In DNA form, the CDR3 reads TGTGCCAGTAGTAATAGGGCAGGAGCTATACAAGAGACCCAGTACTTC. This sequence encodes CASSNRAGAIQETQYF.

The chain joins TRBV7-2 to TRBJ2-2; D call uncertain. Trimming took 2 bases from V and 7 from J, leaving 5 bases between them. There are 12 residues in the CDR3. Germline values: CDR1 SGHTA, CDR2 FQGNSA. The CDR3 loop is CASSLISGELFF. The CDR3 DNA reads as TGTGCCAGCAGCTTAATTAGCGGGGAGCTGTTTTTT.

The chain combines TRBV11-2 with TRBJ1-2; D unresolved. The CDR3 totals 14 residues. From germline, CDR1 is SGHAT and CDR2 FQNNGV. V lost 2 bases, J lost 5 bases, and 12 bases lay in between. The CDR3: CASSLKGEKYGYTF. The DNA for the CDR3 is TGTGCCAGCAGCTTAAAGGGCGAAAAGTATGGCTACACCTTC. Full variable domain (rest looked up from reference TRBV11-2 and TRBJ1-2): EAGVAQSPRYKIIEKRQSVAFWCNPISGHATLYWYQQILGQGPKLLIQFQNNGVVDDSQLPKDRFSAERLKGVDSTLKIQPAKLEDSAVYLCASSLKGEKYGYTFGSGTRLTVV.

The chain uses TRBV5-6 and TRBJ2-5, with D maybe TRBD2 (7 bases). The V gene lost 4 bases and the J gene lost 5 bases, with 18 bases spanning the gap. The germline V gene encodes CDR1 SGHDT and CDR2 YYEEEE. The CDR3 length is 15 residues. CDR3 sequence: CASSPGGGRDETQYF. DNA of the CDR3: TGTGCCAGCAGCCCGGGGGGCGGGAGAGACGAGACCCAGTACTTC.

The rearrangement uses TRBV19 and TRBJ1-5; D is unresolved. The V and J ends lost 5 bases and 3 bases respectively, with 8 bases between them. Germline V gene lookup returns CDR1 LNHDA and CDR2 SQIVND (reference sequence). CDR3 length: 13 amino acids. The CDR3 sequence: CASSPRTNQPQHF. CDR3 DNA: TGTGCCAGTAGTCCGAGGACCAATCAGCCCCAGCATTTT.

V usage is TRBV5-1 and J usage is TRBJ2-7, with TRBD1 identical over 9 bases. CDR1 SGHRS and CDR2 YFSETQ come from the germline V gene. J gave up 5 bases and V 0 bases, and 3 bases lay outside the gene matches. This CDR3 is built from 14 residues. CDR3 nucleotide sequence: TGCGCCAGCAGCTTGGACAGGGGGCGTGACGAGCAGTACTTC. Protein product: CASSLDRGRDEQYF.

The chain is built from TRBV6-6 and TRBJ2-7, with D perhaps matching TRBD1 (5 bases). Germline lookup yields CDR1 MNHNY and CDR2 SVGAGI (reference sequence). Trimming pared 7 bases from V and 4 bases from J, leaving 14 bases between. The CDR3 totals 13 residues. This CDR3 is CASTQGNIYEQYF. CDR3 coding DNA: TGTGCCAGCACGCAGGGAAATATTTACGAGCAGTACTTC.

V gene TRBV19 combines with J gene TRBJ1-3, with 10 bases identical to TRBD1. The V gene's germline CDR1 is LNHDA and CDR2 SQIVND (reference sequence). The CDR3 is made up of 15 amino acids. V was clipped by 3 bases and J by 7 bases; unmatched bases: 6. CDR3 protein: CASSIGQGEGNTIYF. CDR3 DNA: TGTGCCAGTAGTATCGGACAGGGGGAAGGTAACACCATATATTTT.

The genes are TRBV6-4 and TRBJ1-2; D unresolved. The V and J ends lost 4 bases and 6 bases respectively, with 6 bases between them. The CDR3 has 11 residues. Germline V gene data show CDR1 as MRHNA and CDR2 as SNTAGT. This chain's CDR3 is CASSGLNGYTF. The CDR3 DNA is TGTGCCAGCAGTGGACTTAATGGCTACACCTTC.

The chain links TRBV6-5 to TRBJ2-3; D remains unclear. The CDR3 extends over 15 amino acids. Germline assignment: CDR1 MNHEY and CDR2 SVGAGI. V was clipped by 0 bases and J by 6 bases, with 13 bases between them. The DNA of the CDR3 is TGTGCCAGCAGTTACTCGGCCTTGGCAAGGGATACGCAGTATTTT. It translates to CASSYSALARDTQYF.

The chain recombines TRBV5-1 with TRBJ2-5, with 16 bases aligning to TRBD2. The V segment lost 4 bases and the J segment 2 bases; nucleotides outside the gene matches: 2. Germline-derived CDR1 and CDR2 are SGHRS and YFSETQ. The CDR3 spans 16 residues. The CDR3: CASSPGLAGGQETQYF. Written as DNA, the CDR3 is TGCGCCAGCAGCCCGGGACTAGCGGGGGGGCAAGAGACCCAGTACTTC.

The gene calls are TRBV18 and TRBJ1-1, with D uncertain. Germline V gives CDR1 KGHSH, CDR2 LQKENI. Trimming took 0 bases from V and 4 from J, leaving 15 bases between them. This CDR3 spans 16 amino acids. CDR3 nucleotides: TGTGCCAGCTCACCACCCGTCGGCCGTTTGGGCACTGAAGCTTTCTTT. Protein product: CASSPPVGRLGTEAFF.